One sample yielded the 22 T cell receptor beta chains listed below, sequenced in a study of CD8 T cells in ankylosing spondylitis. TCRdb used MiXCR to reprocess the 5' RACE reads, holding one entry per CDR3 protein. The data contain some 250,000 distinct CDR3 sequences, under 30% of them seen just once; the ten biggest clones take up less than 0.75%. Specimen: blood, either unsorted or a sorted T cell fraction (not recorded which). The receptor source for this set is a male donor with ankylosing spondylitis or in good health (not recorded which).

Remarks on this clonotype: A much bigger clone sits one base away, suggesting this may be a read error. The V gene is TRBV28, the J gene TRBJ2-3, with D hard to call. This CDR3 contains 14 residues. In germline, CDR1 is MDHEN, CDR2 SYDVKM. Trimming stripped 3 bases from V and 6 bases from J, with 13 bases between. CDR3 in amino acids: CASSFGGCWDTQYF. In DNA form, the CDR3 reads TGTGCCAGCAGTTTCGGTGGCTGTTGGGATACGCAGTATTTT.

The chain has TRBV2 and TRBJ2-4; 10 positions match TRBD2. The CDR3 is 12 amino acids. CDR1 and CDR2 (germline): SNHLY, FYNNEI. V was clipped by 6 bases and J by 8 bases; unmatched bases: 1. CDR3 bases: TGTGCCAGCAGGAGCGGGGGGGACATTCAGTACTTC. Translated, it gives CASRSGGDIQYF.

This clonotype has a count of ten or more. V usage is TRBV20-1 and J usage is TRBJ2-3; D perhaps matches TRBD1 (6 bases). Trimming cost V 3 bases and J 0 bases, with 13 bases left between them. This CDR3 comprises 15 residues. CDR1 and CDR2 (germline): DFQATT, SNEGSKA (reference sequence). The DNA for the CDR3 is TGCAGTGCTAGCTGGGGCAGGGGTAGCACAGATACGCAGTATTTT. It yields the protein CSASWGRGSTDTQYF.

This clonotype came up many times. The chain links TRBV2 to TRBJ1-5; D is unresolved. The CDR3 contains 13 residues. Germline V gene lookup returns CDR1 SNHLY and CDR2 FYNNEI. V gave up 8 bases and J gave up 6 bases, with 14 bases separating them. The chain's CDR3 is CASGSTTRQPQHF. CDR3 bases: TGTGCCAGCGGGTCGACGACGCGTCAGCCCCAGCATTTT.

Ten or more counts support this clonotype. The J gene is TRBJ2-3, the V gene TRBV7-9, with D unresolved. Trimming pared 11 bases from V and 3 bases from J, leaving 12 bases between. Germline V lookup: CDR1 SEHNR, CDR2 FQNEAQ (reference sequence). The CDR3 runs to 12 residues. CDR3 protein: CAVSGVTDTQYF. DNA of the CDR3: TGTGCCGTAAGTGGGGTGACAGATACGCAGTATTTT.

The sample holds many counts of this clonotype. The chain combines TRBV11-2 with TRBJ2-3; D not resolved. The germline gives CDR1 SGHAT, CDR2 FQNNGV. CDR3 length: 13 residues. V lost 5 bases and J 7 bases, leaving 13 bases between the germline ends. The CDR3 loop reads CASSQRAVNTQYF. CDR3 nucleotide sequence: TGTGCCAGCAGCCAAAGGGCCGTGAATACGCAGTATTTT.

This clonotype appeared many times. The chain links TRBV25-1 to TRBJ1-2; tentatively, D is TRBD1 (5 bases). Between the trimmed V and J ends, which lost 0 bases and 2 bases, there was a span of 16 bases. From germline, CDR1 is MGHDK and CDR2 SYGVNS. The CDR3 is 17 amino acids. CDR3 coding DNA: TGTGCCAGCAGTGAATATGGGGGACGCAAGGGGAACTATGGCTACACCTTC. It codes for CASSEYGGRKGNYGYTF.

This clonotype was seen a handful of times. The chain combines TRBV7-3 with TRBJ2-1, with a possible D match to TRBD2 (6 bases). Trimming removed 2 bases at V and 7 bases at J, with 9 bases between. Germline-derived CDR1 and CDR2 are SGHTA and FQGTGA. CDR3 size: 13 residues. Here the CDR3 DNA reads TGTGCCAGCAGCTTAGGGACTTCGAATGAGCAGTTCTTC. Translation gives CASSLGTSNEQFF.

This clonotype was found a few times. The chain employs TRBV20-1 and TRBJ1-4; TRBD1 might be the D (5 bases). The CDR3 runs to 13 residues. V was trimmed by 3 bases and J by 5 bases, leaving 10 bases between them. CDR1 and CDR2 from the germline V gene are DFQATT and SNEGSKA (reference sequence). The CDR3: CSARDTLNEKLFF. CDR3 DNA: TGCAGTGCTAGGGACACGCTGAATGAAAAACTGTTTTTT.

This clonotype was detected ten times or more. This chain links TRBV6-5 with TRBJ1-1; tentative D call: TRBD1 (5 bases). Germline assignment: CDR1 MNHEY and CDR2 SVGAGI. This CDR3 is 14 amino acids long. V lost 4 bases and J lost 8, with 17 bases in between. Written as DNA, the CDR3 is TGTGCCAGCAGTTCTAGGGGCGTTTCGGTAGAAGCTTTCTTT. This gives the protein CASSSRGVSVEAFF.

The chain uses TRBV7-9 and TRBJ2-2; 7 positions match TRBD2. The CDR3 extends over 17 amino acids. The V gene end was trimmed by 4 bases and the J gene end by 0 bases; junction bases not matched to a gene: 8. Germline CDR1 reads SEHNR; CDR2 reads FQNEAQ (reference sequence). The CDR3 DNA is TGTGCCAGCAGCTATAGCGGGTATAGACCGAACACCGGGGAGCTGTTTTTT. It specifies CASSYSGYRPNTGELFF.

This clonotype has a count of ten or more. This sequence joins TRBV28 and TRBJ2-5; TRBD2 might be the D (6 bases). V was clipped by 3 bases and J by 7 bases, with 18 bases between them. Germline lookup yields CDR1 MDHEN and CDR2 SYDVKM. The CDR3 covers 15 residues. This CDR3 is CASSFTGLTAVTQYF. The CDR3 DNA reads TGTGCCAGCAGTTTTACAGGACTAACCGCTGTGACCCAGTACTTC.

The chain carries TRBV18 and TRBJ2-2, with a tentative D call TRBD1 (6 bases). Germline V gene sequence: CDR1 KGHSH, CDR2 LQKENI. V gave up 6 bases and J gave up 0 bases, with 17 bases separating them. The CDR3 spans 17 residues. The chain's CDR3 is CASSPRRGPTNTGELFF. The CDR3 DNA is TGTGCCAGCTCTCCCCGCAGGGGACCCACGAACACCGGGGAGCTGTTTTTT.

This clonotype was seen more than once but under ten times. V gene TRBV11-2 combines with J gene TRBJ2-3; D is uncertain. V lost 2 bases to trimming and J lost 2 bases, with 8 bases between them. Germline V gene sequence: CDR1 SGHAT, CDR2 FQNNGV. The CDR3 extends over 14 amino acids. CDR3 sequence reads: CASSLLGNTDTQYF. CDR3 nucleotides: TGTGCCAGCAGCTTACTAGGGAACACAGATACGCAGTATTTT.

This clonotype has a count of ten or more. The rearrangement links TRBV11-2 to TRBJ2-1; TRBD2 is a possible D gene (5 bases). Between the trimmed V and J ends, which lost 1 base and 6 bases, there was a span of 13 bases. This CDR3 is built from 15 residues. Germline assignment: CDR1 SGHAT and CDR2 FQNNGV. In DNA form, the CDR3 reads TGTGCCAGCAGCTTAGGAGGGTTGGTTGGCAATGAGCAGTTCTTC. It specifies CASSLGGLVGNEQFF. The whole variable domain, filled in from reference TRBV11-2 and TRBJ2-1, reads EAGVAQSPRYKIIEKRQSVAFWCNPISGHATLYWYQQILGQGPKLLIQFQNNGVVDDSQLPKDRFSAERLKGVDSTLKIQPAKLEDSAVYLCASSLGGLVGNEQFFGPGTRLTVL.

This clonotype was counted only a few times. CDR3: CSVDSGTGPIGRYTF. The CDR3 DNA sequence: TGCAGCGTTGATTCTGGGACAGGACCCATAGGACGCTACACCTTC. The J gene is TRBJ1-2, the V gene TRBV29-1, with 8 bases matching TRBD1. Germline V lookup: CDR1 SQVTM, CDR2 ANQGSEA. J lost 9 bases, V lost 3 bases, and 15 bases had no gene match. The CDR3 is made up of 15 amino acids.

This clonotype was seen ten or more times. The genes are TRBV10-3 and TRBJ2-3, with D possibly being TRBD1 (5 bases). The V gene's germline CDR1 is ENHRY and CDR2 SYGVKD. This CDR3 comprises 13 residues. V lost 4 bases, J lost 5 bases, and 10 bases lay in between. The CDR3, as DNA: TGTGCCATCAGTGCAGGTCAGGGAGATACGCAGTATTTT. This codes for CAISAGQGDTQYF.

V gene TRBV10-3 combines with J gene TRBJ2-7; 7 positions agree with TRBD1. This CDR3 has 13 amino acids. J lost 6 bases, V lost 10 bases, and 12 bases had no gene match. Germline V gene lookup returns CDR1 ENHRY and CDR2 SYGVKD. This chain's CDR3 is CATEDRVTGEQYF. The DNA for the CDR3 is TGTGCCACCGAAGACAGGGTCACGGGCGAGCAGTACTTC.

The chain has TRBV29-1 and TRBJ2-2; no definite D call. CDR3 size: 13 residues. V was cut by 3 bases and J by 1 base, with 6 bases left in between. Germline-derived CDR1 and CDR2 are SQVTM and ANQGSEA. The CDR3 nucleotides are TGCAGCGTTGATCCCAAGAACACCGGGGAGCTGTTTTTT. It specifies CSVDPKNTGELFF.

The CDR3 DNA is TGTGCCAGCAGTCGTTCAGGGGCACCAAACACCGGGGAGCTGTTTTTT. Its protein is CASSRSGAPNTGELFF. The rearrangement uses TRBV9 and TRBJ2-2; the D gene is possibly TRBD1 (6 bases). The CDR3 contains 16 residues. CDR1 and CDR2 from the germline V gene are SGDLS and YYNGEE. Trimming took 5 bases from V and 2 from J, leaving 16 bases between them.

The chain employs TRBV4-1 and TRBJ2-5; no clear D. Per germline, CDR1 MGHRA and CDR2 YSYEKL. The germline V and J ends were trimmed by 3 bases and 0 bases, with 8 bases remaining between them. This CDR3 region has 14 residues. CDR3 in amino acids: CASSQSLYQETQYF. The CDR3 nucleotides read TGCGCCAGCAGCCAGTCATTGTACCAAGAGACCCAGTACTTC.

At least ten counts were recorded for this clonotype. The chain's CDR3 is CASSEFSGGALRDNEQFF. The CDR3 nucleotides read TGCGCCAGCAGTGAGTTCAGCGGGGGGGCATTAAGGGACAATGAGCAGTTCTTC. V usage is TRBV10-2 and J usage is TRBJ2-1, with 10 bases aligning to TRBD2. Germline CDR1 and CDR2: WSHSY and SAAADI. V gave up 1 base and J gave up 5 bases; unmatched junction bases: 11. The CDR3 is made up of 18 amino acids.